Below are 4 T cell receptor beta chains sequenced from a single sample in a study of cytomegalovirus exposure and HLA in healthy donors. Primers for the PCR totalled 60 Vbeta and 13 Jbeta. Sequencing used immunoSEQ multiplex PCR; TCRdb keeps in-frame clones, though not all of them. Of hundreds of thousands of clones in the sample, approximately 78% were seen once. The sample consisted of PBMCs. The receptors were sampled from a man between 25 and 39 years old in good health and CMV-seronegative.

V is TRBV6-5 and J is TRBJ2-2; TRBD1 matches at 10 bases. This CDR3 spans 15 amino acids. CDR1 and CDR2 (germline): MNHEY, SVGAGI. After removal of 0 bases from V and 7 bases from J, the junction contained 2 bases not matched to a gene. The CDR3 sequence is CASSYSGQGIGELFF. The DNA of the CDR3 is TGTGCCAGCAGTTACTCGGGACAGGGGATCGGGGAGCTGTTTTTT.

This clone was counted a single time. The sample has other DNA sequences that encode this CDR3 too. V usage is TRBV7-3 and J usage is TRBJ2-7, with TRBD1 identical over 9 bases. This CDR3 has 13 residues. Germline CDR1 and CDR2: SGHTA and FQGTGA. Losses at the gene ends were 5 bases for V and 3 bases for J; bases not matched to a gene: 2. The CDR3 region is CASSPGQGYEQYF. Here the CDR3 DNA reads TGTGCCAGCAGCCCGGGACAGGGCTACGAGCAGTACTTC.

The chain is built from TRBV29-1 and TRBJ2-4, with D possibly matching TRBD2 (6 bases). CDR1 and CDR2 (germline): SQVTM, ANQGSEA. V was clipped by 4 bases and J by 6 bases, with 13 bases between them. The CDR3 is 13 residues long. The CDR3 DNA follows: TGCAGCGTTGCGATTAGCGGTACAAACATTCAGTACTTC. This gives the protein CSVAISGTNIQYF.

This rearrangement joins TRBV5-1 to TRBJ1-1; 9 bases agree with TRBD1. The CDR3 is 15 amino acids. Germline V lookup: CDR1 SGHRS, CDR2 YFSETQ. The junction had 6 bases not matched to a gene; V was cut back by 2 bases and J by 4 bases. Here the CDR3 DNA reads TGCGCCAGCAGCTTTGATGACAGGGGGAGCACTGAAGCTTTCTTT. Translation gives CASSFDDRGSTEAFF. The entire variable domain, with the rest obtained from reference TRBV5-1 and TRBJ1-1, is as follows: KAGVTQTPRYLIKTRGQQVTLSCSPISGHRSVSWYQQTPGQGLQFLFEYFSETQRNKGNFPGRFSGRQFSNSRSEMNVSTLELGDSALYLCASSFDDRGSTEAFFGQGTRLTVV.